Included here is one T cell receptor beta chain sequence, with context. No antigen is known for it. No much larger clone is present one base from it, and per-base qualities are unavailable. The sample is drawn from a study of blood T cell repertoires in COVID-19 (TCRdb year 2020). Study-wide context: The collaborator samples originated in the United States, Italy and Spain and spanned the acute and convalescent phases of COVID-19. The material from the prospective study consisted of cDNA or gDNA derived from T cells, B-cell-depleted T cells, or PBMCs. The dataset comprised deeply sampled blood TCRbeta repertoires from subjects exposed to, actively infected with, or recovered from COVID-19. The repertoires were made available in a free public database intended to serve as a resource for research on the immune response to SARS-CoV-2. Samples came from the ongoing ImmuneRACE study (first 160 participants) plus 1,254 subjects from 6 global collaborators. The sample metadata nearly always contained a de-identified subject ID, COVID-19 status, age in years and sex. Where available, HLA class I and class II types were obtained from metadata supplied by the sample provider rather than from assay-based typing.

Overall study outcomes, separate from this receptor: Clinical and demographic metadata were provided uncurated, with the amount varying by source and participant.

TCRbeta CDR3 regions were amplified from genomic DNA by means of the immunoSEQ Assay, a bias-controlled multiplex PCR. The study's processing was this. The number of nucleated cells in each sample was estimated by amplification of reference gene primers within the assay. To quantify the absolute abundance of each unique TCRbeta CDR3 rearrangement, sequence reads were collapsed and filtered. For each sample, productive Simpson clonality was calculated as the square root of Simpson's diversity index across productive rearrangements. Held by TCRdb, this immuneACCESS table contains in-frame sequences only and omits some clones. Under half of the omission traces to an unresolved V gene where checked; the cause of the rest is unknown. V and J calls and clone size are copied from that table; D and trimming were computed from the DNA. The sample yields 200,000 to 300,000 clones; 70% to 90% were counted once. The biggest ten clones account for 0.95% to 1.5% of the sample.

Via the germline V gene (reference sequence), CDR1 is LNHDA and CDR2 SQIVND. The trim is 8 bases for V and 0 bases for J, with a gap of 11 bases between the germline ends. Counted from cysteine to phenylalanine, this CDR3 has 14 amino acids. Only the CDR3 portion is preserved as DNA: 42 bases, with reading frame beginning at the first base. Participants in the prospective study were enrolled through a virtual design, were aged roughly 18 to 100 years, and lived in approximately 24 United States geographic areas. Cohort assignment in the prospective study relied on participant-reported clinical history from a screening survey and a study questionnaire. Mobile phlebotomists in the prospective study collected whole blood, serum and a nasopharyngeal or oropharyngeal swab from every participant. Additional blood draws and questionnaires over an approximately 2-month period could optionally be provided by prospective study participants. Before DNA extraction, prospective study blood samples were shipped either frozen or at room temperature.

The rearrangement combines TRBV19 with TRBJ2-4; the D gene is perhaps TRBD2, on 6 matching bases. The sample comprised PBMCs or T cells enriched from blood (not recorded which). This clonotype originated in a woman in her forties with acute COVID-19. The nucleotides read TGTGCCAGTGAGAAAGCGGGAGCCAAAAACATTCAGTACTTC. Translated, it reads CASEKAGAKNIQYF.